This T cell receptor beta chain comes out of a study of T cell responses to AZD1222 COVID-19 vaccine. Findings and limits, study-wide: Spike regions recognized by vaccine-associated CD4 TCRs spanned the protein, led by 160-218 and 743-854.

Germline V lookup: CDR1 KGHSH, CDR2 LQKENI. The CDR3 sequence is 19 residues long. J was trimmed by 6 bases and V by 0 bases; bases with no gene match: 16. Remarks on this clone: Antigen: not known.

TCRdb keeps only in-frame clones here, not all; method: immunoSEQ multiplex PCR. The sample shows around 100,000 clones, 65% to 90% of them seen only once. The TCR originated in an adult in good health. This specimen was peripheral blood, taken on day 0 of AZD1222 vaccination. The chain joins TRBV18 to TRBJ2-2, with 7 nucleotides matching TRBD1. The CDR3 reads CASSPPLRPGQITAGELFF. DNA for the CDR3: TGTGCCAGCTCACCACCCTTAAGACCGGGACAGATAACCGCCGGGGAGCTGTTTTTT.